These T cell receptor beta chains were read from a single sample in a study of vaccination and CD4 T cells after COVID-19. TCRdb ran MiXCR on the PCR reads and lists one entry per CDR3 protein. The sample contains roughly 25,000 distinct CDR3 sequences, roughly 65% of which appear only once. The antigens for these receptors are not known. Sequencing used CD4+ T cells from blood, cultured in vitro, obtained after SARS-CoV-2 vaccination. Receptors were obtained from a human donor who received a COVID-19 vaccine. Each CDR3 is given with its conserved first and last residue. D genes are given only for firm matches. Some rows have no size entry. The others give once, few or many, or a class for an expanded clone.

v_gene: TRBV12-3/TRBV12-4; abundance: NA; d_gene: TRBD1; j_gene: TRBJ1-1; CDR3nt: TGTGCCAGCAGTTTAGCGCGGGGACAGGGGGCGGGGAACACTGAAGCTTTCTTT; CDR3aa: CASSLARGQGAGNTEAFF
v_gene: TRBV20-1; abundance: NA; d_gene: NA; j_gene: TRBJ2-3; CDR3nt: TGCAGTGCTAGGGGGGCGGTCTACACAGATACGCAGTATTTT; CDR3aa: CSARGAVYTDTQYF
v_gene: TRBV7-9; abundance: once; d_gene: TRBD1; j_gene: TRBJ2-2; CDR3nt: TGTGCCAGCAGGGAGACCGGGACAGGGACCACCGGGGAGCTGTTTTTT; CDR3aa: CASRETGTGTTGELFF
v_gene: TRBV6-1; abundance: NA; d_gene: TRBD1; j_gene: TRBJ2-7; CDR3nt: TGTGCCAGCAGTGGAGGGACAGGGGACGAGCAGTACTTC; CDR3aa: CASSGGTGDEQYF
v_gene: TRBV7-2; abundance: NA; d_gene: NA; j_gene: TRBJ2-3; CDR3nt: TGTGCCAGCAGCTCCGGAGGGCCCGCTACGGAGTCAGATACGCAGTATTTT; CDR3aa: CASSSGGPATESDTQYF
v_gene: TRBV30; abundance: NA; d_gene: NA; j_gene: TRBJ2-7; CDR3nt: TGTGCCTGGAGTGTTGGGGCTGCCTACGAGCAGTACTTC; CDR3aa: CAWSVGAAYEQYF
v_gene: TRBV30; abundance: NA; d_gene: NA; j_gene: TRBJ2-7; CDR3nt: TGTGCCTGGAATTTGACTAGCTCCTACGAGCAGTACTTC; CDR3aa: CAWNLTSSYEQYF
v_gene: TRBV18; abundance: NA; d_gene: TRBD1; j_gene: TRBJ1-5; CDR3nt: TGTGCCAGCTCACCAGGACAGGGCTTGTCGGATCAGCCCCAGCATTTT; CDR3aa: CASSPGQGLSDQPQHF
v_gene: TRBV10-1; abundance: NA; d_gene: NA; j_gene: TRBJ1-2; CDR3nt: TGCGCCAGCAGTTTATCGGGGGAGAATGGCTACACCTTC; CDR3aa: CASSLSGENGYTF
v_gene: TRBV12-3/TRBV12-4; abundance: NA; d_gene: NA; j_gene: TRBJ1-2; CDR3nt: TGTGCCAGCAGTTTTGGGGGGACGTTCTATGGCTACACCTTC; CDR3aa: CASSFGGTFYGYTF
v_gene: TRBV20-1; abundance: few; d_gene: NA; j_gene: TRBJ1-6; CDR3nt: TGCAGTGCTAGGGGGGACCGCTCCTATAATTCACCCCTCCACTTT; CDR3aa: CSARGDRSYNSPLHF
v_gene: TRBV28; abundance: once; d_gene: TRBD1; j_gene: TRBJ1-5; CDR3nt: TGTGCCAGCAGTTCCACACAGGGGGCGCGGAATCAGCCCCAGCATTTT; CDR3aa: CASSSTQGARNQPQHF
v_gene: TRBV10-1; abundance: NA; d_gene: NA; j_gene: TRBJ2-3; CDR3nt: TGCGCCACCAGCCCCGGACTCTTGATGTCGGCCGATACGCAGTATTTT; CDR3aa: CATSPGLLMSADTQYF
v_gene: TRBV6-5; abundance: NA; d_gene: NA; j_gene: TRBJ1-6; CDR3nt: TGTGCCAGCAGTTACTCGAAAGGCGCCTCAAATTCACCCCTCCACTTT; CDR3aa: CASSYSKGASNSPLHF
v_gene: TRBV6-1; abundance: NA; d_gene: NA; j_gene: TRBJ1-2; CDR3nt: TGTGCCAGCAACATGGACGGGAACTATGGCTACACCTTC; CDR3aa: CASNMDGNYGYTF
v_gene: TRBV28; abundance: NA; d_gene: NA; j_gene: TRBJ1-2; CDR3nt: TGTGCCAGCAGTTTATATCAGGGGACAACCTACTATGGCTACACCTTC; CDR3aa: CASSLYQGTTYYGYTF
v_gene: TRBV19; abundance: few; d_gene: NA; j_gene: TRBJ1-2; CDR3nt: TGTGCCAGTAGTATAGATCGGGTAAACTATGGCTACACCTTC; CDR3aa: CASSIDRVNYGYTF
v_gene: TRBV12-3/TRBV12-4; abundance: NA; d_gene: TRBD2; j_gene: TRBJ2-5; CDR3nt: TGTGCCAGCACCAAGGGGGCTAGCGGGGGAGAGACCCAGTACTTC; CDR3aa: CASTKGASGGETQYF
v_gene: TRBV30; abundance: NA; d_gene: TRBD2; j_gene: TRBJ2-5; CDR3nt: TGTGCCTGGAGTGTTCGTTGGCTTTTAGGGCGGGGGGACCAAGAGACCCAGTACTTC; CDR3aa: CAWSVRWLLGRGDQETQYF